A selection of T cell receptor beta chains follows, all from one sample in a study of blood T cell repertoires in COVID-19. Some clones are missing from TCRdb's copy, which holds only in-frame ones; the method was immunoSEQ multiplex PCR. The sample holds over 150,000 clones, about 85% seen once. Sequenced: peripheral blood. The receptors here all came from a man aged 35 to 55 with acute or convalescent COVID-19. The CDR3 runs from the conserved cysteine through the conserved F or W. The D gene is left open where the match is weak. The size of a clone is reported for some rows only, either as once, few or many, or as a class for expanded clones.

D	V	J	size	DNA	CDR3
-	TRBV6-6	TRBJ1-1	-	TGTGCCAGCAGTTACTCCGCGACTGAAGCTTTCTTT	CASSYSATEAFF
-	TRBV7-3	TRBJ2-7	-	TGTGCCAGCAGCCCCAGGGCCTACGGGGAGCAGTACTTC	CASSPRAYGEQYF
TRBD1	TRBV18	TRBJ1-2	-	TGTGCCAGCTCAACCGGGACAGAAACTTATGGCTACACCTTC	CASSTGTETYGYTF
TRBD2	TRBV6-5	TRBJ2-3	-	TGTGCCAGCGGGTTTATGGCGGGGGGGCCAGATACGCAGTATTTT	CASGFMAGGPDTQYF
TRBD1	TRBV30	TRBJ2-7	-	TGTGCCTGGAGTGTACGCGGACAGGGCAGCTCCTACGAGCAGTACTTC	CAWSVRGQGSSYEQYF
TRBD1	TRBV5-4	TRBJ1-2	-	TGTGCCAGCAGCTTGGCGTTAGGGAGCGGAAGACAGGGAAGTGGCTACACCTTC	CASSLALGSGRQGSGYTF
TRBD1	TRBV6-6	TRBJ1-6	-	TGTGCCAGCAGCCTCCGGACAGGGGAAAATTCACCCCTCCACTTT	CASSLRTGENSPLHF
-	TRBV10-1	TRBJ2-5	-	TGCGCCAGCGCCCCGGGGGGCAGGTCTACCCAAGAGACCCAGTACTTC	CASAPGGRSTQETQYF
TRBD1	TRBV7-9	TRBJ1-1	-	TGTGCCAGCAGCGACCGACAGGGATGGGCAAGCACTGAAGCTTTCTTT	CASSDRQGWASTEAFF
TRBD1	TRBV6-6	TRBJ1-4	once	TGTGCCAGCAGTGGACCCGGACAGGGATTTTTTGAAAAACTGTTTTTT	CASSGPGQGFFEKLFF
-	TRBV30	TRBJ2-3	-	TGTGCCTGGGGCTCGGGACAAGGCACAGATACGCAGTATTTT	CAWGSGQGTDTQYF
TRBD1	TRBV5-4	TRBJ2-1	-	TGTGCCAGCAGTTCGGGACAGGGCGGCTACAATGAGCAGTTCTTC	CASSSGQGGYNEQFF
-	TRBV24-1	TRBJ2-5	-	TGTGCCACCAGTGATCCGACATCTACAGAGACCCAGTACTTC	CATSDPTSTETQYF
-	TRBV25-1	TRBJ1-1	-	TGTGCCAGCAGTGAACGGACGGGGGGAATGTCTGAAGCTTTCTTT	CASSERTGGMSEAFF
TRBD1	TRBV4-3	TRBJ1-5	few	TGCGCCAGCAGCCAAGGTGACGACAGGGACAATCAGCCCCAGCATTTT	CASSQGDDRDNQPQHF
TRBD1	TRBV6-2/TRBV6-3	TRBJ1-2	-	TGTGCCAGCACCCCCGCCGGGACAGGGGGCGGCTACACCTTC	CASTPAGTGGGYTF
TRBD2	TRBV2	TRBJ2-5	-	TGTGCCAGCAGTGGACTAGCGGGGGAAGAGACCCAGTACTTC	CASSGLAGEETQYF
TRBD1	TRBV11-2	TRBJ2-2	-	TGTGCCAGCAGCGGACAGGGAAACACCGGGGAGCTGTTTTTT	CASSGQGNTGELFF
-	TRBV24-1	TRBJ2-6	-	TGTGCCACCAGTCCAGGGGCTTTCTCTGGGGCCAACGTCCTGACTTTC	CATSPGAFSGANVLTF
-	TRBV3-1/TRBV3-2	TRBJ2-2	few	TGTGCCAGCACAACTAGGAACACCGGGGAGCTGTTTTTT	CASTTRNTGELFF
TRBD1	TRBV2	TRBJ2-5	-	TGTGCCAGCAGCAGGGACAGGCAAGAGACCCAGTACTTC	CASSRDRQETQYF
-	TRBV6-6	TRBJ1-6	-	TGTGCCAGCAGCCTAGTCGGAGGCTCACCCCTCCACTTT	CASSLVGGSPLHF
-	TRBV11-2	TRBJ1-2	-	TGTGCCAGCAGCTTAGTTACCGGGATAGGCTACACCTTC	CASSLVTGIGYTF
TRBD2	TRBV3-1/TRBV3-2	TRBJ2-3	-	TGTGCCAGCAGCCAAATGCGGAGCGGGGGGCGAGATACGCAGTATTTT	CASSQMRSGGRDTQYF
-	TRBV18	TRBJ1-2	-	TGTGCCAGCTCACCAGACAGTTTCTATGGCTACACCTTC	CASSPDSFYGYTF
-	TRBV28	TRBJ1-2	-	TGTGCCAGCATCAAAGGCGGGGGCCTCGGCTACACCTTC	CASIKGGGLGYTF
-	TRBV7-8	TRBJ2-7	-	TGTGCCAGCAGCGACTGGTTGGCCGAGCAGTACTTC	CASSDWLAEQYF
-	TRBV6-5	TRBJ1-1	few	TGTGCCAGCACGGGCAGGGAGGAGTACACTGAAGCTTTCTTT	CASTGREEYTEAFF
TRBD2	TRBV4-2	TRBJ2-1	-	TGTGCCAGCAGCCAAGATAGGGCGGGGGGGTACAATGAGCAGTTCTTC	CASSQDRAGGYNEQFF
-	TRBV3-1/TRBV3-2	TRBJ2-7	-	TGTGCCAGCAGCCAAGATCGGGGTACAGGGCTGTACGAGCAGTACTTC	CASSQDRGTGLYEQYF
-	TRBV3-1/TRBV3-2	TRBJ2-1	-	TGTGCCAGCAGCCTCCAGGGCATGGAGCAGTTCTTC	CASSLQGMEQFF
TRBD1	TRBV28	TRBJ2-7	-	TGTGCCAGCAGTTTGGTTCTCAGGGGACAGGGGGCTATCTACGAGCAGTACTTC	CASSLVLRGQGAIYEQYF
TRBD1	TRBV30	TRBJ1-2	-	TGTGCCTGGAGTGGGGACAGGGTCGACTATGGCTACACCTTC	CAWSGDRVDYGYTF
TRBD1	TRBV6-5	TRBJ2-7	-	TGTGCCAGCAGGGGACAGGGGGTGTACGAGCAGTACTTC	CASRGQGVYEQYF
-	TRBV11-2	TRBJ2-5	-	TGTGCCAGCAGCTTAGGCGGGGGCTTTTTGGAGACCCAGTACTTC	CASSLGGGFLETQYF
TRBD1	TRBV24-1	TRBJ2-1	-	TGTGCCACCAGTGACCCCGGGACAGGGTCCGCTGAGCAGTTCTTC	CATSDPGTGSAEQFF